This TCR beta chain was sequenced in a study of cytomegalovirus exposure and HLA in healthy donors. V lost 2 bases to trimming and J lost 7 bases; unmatched junction nucleotides: 11. The CDR3 has 15 amino acids. Germline V gives CDR1 SGHNT, CDR2 YYREEE (reference sequence). Primers for the PCR totalled 60 Vbeta and 13 Jbeta. Only in-frame clones appear in the TCRdb table, and some are missing; sequencing was by immunoSEQ multiplex PCR. The table shows approximately 150,000 clones, with 84% occurring only once. The clonotype was recovered from a girl between 10 and 17 years old in good health and CMV-seropositive. The source material was PBMCs. This chain links TRBV5-4 with TRBJ2-7; 8 nucleotides match TRBD1. CDR3 region: CASSFSQGAPGEQYF. The CDR3 bases are TGTGCCAGCAGCTTCTCGCAGGGGGCCCCAGGTGAGCAGTACTTC.